A selection of T cell receptor beta chains follows, all from one sample in a study of cytomegalovirus exposure and HLA in healthy donors. The repertoire was sequenced with immunoSEQ multiplex PCR; TCRdb's copy has only in-frame clones and lacks some. Among about 170,000 clones, 80% were seen once, and the ten largest hold 6.5% to 8.5%. The material sequenced was PBMCs. Source of these receptors: a young man in good health and CMV-seropositive. The CDR3 runs from the conserved cysteine through the conserved F or W. A D gene is named only where the DNA matches it firmly. Rows give clone size only sometimes, using once, few, many, or a class for an expanded clone.

size	J	length	D	V	DNA	CDR3
once	TRBJ1-1	11	.	TRBV29-1	TGCAGCGTTGAGGGGGGGGCTGAAGCTTTCTTT	CSVEGGAEAFF
.	TRBJ2-7	16	.	TRBV7-8	TGTGCCAGCAGTCCAGGGGTGTCGAGGCCTTCCTACGAGCAGTACTTC	CASSPGVSRPSYEQYF
once	TRBJ1-3	15	.	TRBV5-1	TGCGCCAGCAGCTTGGCCGGAGATGCGGGAAACACCATATATTTT	CASSLAGDAGNTIYF
.	TRBJ2-3	12	TRBD2	TRBV5-1	TGCGCCAGCAGCTTCGGGGGGTATACGCAGTATTTT	CASSFGGYTQYF
.	TRBJ2-5	15	.	TRBV21-1	TGTGCCAGCAGCAAAGATTTAGGACAGCAAGAGACCCAGTACTTC	CASSKDLGQQETQYF
.	TRBJ2-7	16	TRBD2	TRBV5-1	TGCGCCAGCAGCCCCGCCGTGGGGCGGGAGCACTACGAGCAGTACTTC	CASSPAVGREHYEQYF
.	TRBJ2-1	15	TRBD2	TRBV4-2	TGTGCCAGCAGCCCGATTACGGGAGGGTACAATGAGCAGTTCTTC	CASSPITGGYNEQFF
few	TRBJ2-6	19	.	TRBV9	TGTGCCAGCAGCGTAGTTGGCCAACCAGGGGCCTCCGGGGCCAACGTCCTGACTTTC	CASSVVGQPGASGANVLTF
once	TRBJ1-2	14	TRBD1	TRBV27	TGTGCCAGCAGTTTACTAAAACAGGGGTATGGCTACACCTTC	CASSLLKQGYGYTF
.	TRBJ1-3	16	.	TRBV27	TGTGCCAGCAGTCGAACTCTAACAGGGACTGGAAACACCATATATTTT	CASSRTLTGTGNTIYF
.	TRBJ2-7	16	TRBD1	TRBV2	TGTGCCAGCAGTGAAGTTCTAGGGACAGACTACTACGAGCAGTACTTC	CASSEVLGTDYYEQYF
.	TRBJ2-5	15	TRBD2	TRBV9	TGTGCCAGCAGCGTGGGGACTAGCGCCCAAGAGACCCAGTACTTC	CASSVGTSAQETQYF
.	TRBJ1-2	13	.	TRBV27	TGTGCCAGCAGTTTGCAAGGGGACTATGGCTACACCTTC	CASSLQGDYGYTF
.	TRBJ1-2	14	.	TRBV5-1	TGCGCCAGCAGAAGAGGGGGGGGGAACTATGGCTACACCTTC	CASRRGGGNYGYTF